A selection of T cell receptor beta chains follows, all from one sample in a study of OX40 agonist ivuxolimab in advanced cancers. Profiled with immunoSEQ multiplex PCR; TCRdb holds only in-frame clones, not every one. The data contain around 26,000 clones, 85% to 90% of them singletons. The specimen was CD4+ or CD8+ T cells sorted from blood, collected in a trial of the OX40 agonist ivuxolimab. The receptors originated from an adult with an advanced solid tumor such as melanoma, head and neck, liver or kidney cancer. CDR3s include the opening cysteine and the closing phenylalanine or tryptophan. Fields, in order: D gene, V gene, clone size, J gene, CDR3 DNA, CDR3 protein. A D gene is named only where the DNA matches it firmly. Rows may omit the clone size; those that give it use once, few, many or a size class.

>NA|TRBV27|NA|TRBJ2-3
TGTGCCAGCAGTTTATACCCGGCTAGCCTAAGCACAGATACGCAGTATTTT
CASSLYPASLSTDTQYF
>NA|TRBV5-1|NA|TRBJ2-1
TGCGCCAGCAGCTTGAGGTTGGGGCAGTACAATGAGCAGTTCTTC
CASSLRLGQYNEQFF
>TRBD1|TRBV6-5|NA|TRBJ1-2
TGTGCCAGCAGTTGGTCCGGGACAGAAGCTAACTATGGCTACACCTTC
CASSWSGTEANYGYTF
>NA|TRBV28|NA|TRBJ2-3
TGTGCCAGCAGCCTATTGAATACGCAGTATTTT
CASSLLNTQYF
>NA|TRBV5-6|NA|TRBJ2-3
TGTGCCAGCAGCTTTCGCGGAGCTTACCTAGATACGCAGTATTTT
CASSFRGAYLDTQYF
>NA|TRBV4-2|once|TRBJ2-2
TGTGCCAGCAGCCAAAACACCGGGGAGCTGTTTTTT
CASSQNTGELFF
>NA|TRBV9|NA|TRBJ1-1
TGTGCCAGCAGCGTAGTGGACTTCGGGGACCCTGAAGCTTTCTTT
CASSVVDFGDPEAFF
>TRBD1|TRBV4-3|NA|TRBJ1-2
TGCGCCAGCAGCCCTTACCGACAGGGCGGCTATGGCTACACCTTC
CASSPYRQGGYGYTF
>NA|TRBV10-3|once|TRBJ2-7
TGTGCCACACTTAGCGATTCTTCCTACGAGCAGTACTTC
CATLSDSSYEQYF
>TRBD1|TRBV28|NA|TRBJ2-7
TGTGCCAGCAGTTACCAGACAGGGTACGACGAGCAGTACTTC
CASSYQTGYDEQYF
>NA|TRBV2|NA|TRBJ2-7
TGTGCCAGCAGTGAAGCTAGGCAGGTGGATACCTACGAGCAGTACTTC
CASSEARQVDTYEQYF
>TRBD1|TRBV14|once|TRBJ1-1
TGTGCCAGCAGCCCAGGGGGAAGAGAAGCTTTCTTT
CASSPGGREAFF
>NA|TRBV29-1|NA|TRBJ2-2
TGCAGCGTAGTTAAAACCGGGGAGCTGTTTTTT
CSVVKTGELFF
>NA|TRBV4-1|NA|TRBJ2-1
TGCGCCAGCAGCCAAGGAGGGGTTAGCTCCTACAATGAGCAGTTCTTC
CASSQGGVSSYNEQFF
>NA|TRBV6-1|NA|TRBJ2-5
TGTGCCAGCAGTGGACTAGTTACACAAGAGACCCAGTACTTC
CASSGLVTQETQYF
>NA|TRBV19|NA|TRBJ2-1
TGTGCCAGTAGTATAGGTTTTGCGGGGAGGTACAATGAGCAGTTCTTC
CASSIGFAGRYNEQFF
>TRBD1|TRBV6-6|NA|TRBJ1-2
TGTGCCAGCAGCGGACAGGGCGGGTTCCGTGGCTACACCTTC
CASSGQGGFRGYTF
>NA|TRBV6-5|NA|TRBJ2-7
TGTGCCAGCAGCAACCTATACGAGCAGTACTTC
CASSNLYEQYF
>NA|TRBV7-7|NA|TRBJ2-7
TGTGCCAGCAGCTTAGAGACAGGCTACGAGCAGTACTTC
CASSLETGYEQYF
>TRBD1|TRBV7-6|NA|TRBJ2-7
TGTGCCAGCAGTCGACAGGGTACCTACGAGCAGTACTTC
CASSRQGTYEQYF